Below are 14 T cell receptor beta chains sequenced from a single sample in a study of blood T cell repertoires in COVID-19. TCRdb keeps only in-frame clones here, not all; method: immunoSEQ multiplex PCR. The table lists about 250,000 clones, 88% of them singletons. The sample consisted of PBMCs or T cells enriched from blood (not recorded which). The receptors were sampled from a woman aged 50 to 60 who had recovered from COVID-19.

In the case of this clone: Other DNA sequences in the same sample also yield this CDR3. This chain's CDR3 is CASSLDRVNTEAFF. In nucleotides, the CDR3 is TGTGCCAGCAGTTTAGACAGGGTGAACACTGAAGCTTTCTTT. The V and J genes are TRBV28 and TRBJ1-1; 7 bases fit TRBD1. CDR3 length equals 14 residues. Per germline, CDR1 MDHEN and CDR2 SYDVKM. V lost 2 bases and J lost 0; bases outside the gene matches: 0.

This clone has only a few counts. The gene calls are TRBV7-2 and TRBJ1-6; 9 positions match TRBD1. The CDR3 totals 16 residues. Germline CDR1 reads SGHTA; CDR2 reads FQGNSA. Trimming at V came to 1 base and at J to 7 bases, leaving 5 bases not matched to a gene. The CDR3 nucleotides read TGTGCCAGCAGCTTAGTTTACAGGGGGCGGAATTCACCCCTCCACTTT. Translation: CASSLVYRGRNSPLHF. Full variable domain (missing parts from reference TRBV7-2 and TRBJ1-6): GAGVSQSPSNKVTEKGKDVELRCDPISGHTALYWYRQSLGQGLEFLIYFQGNSAPDKSGLPSDRFSAERTGGSVSTLTIQRTQQEDSAVYLCASSLVYRGRNSPLHFGNGTRLTVT.

CDR3 residues: CASSQGLADSYEQYF. The DNA for the CDR3 is TGCGCCAGCAGCCAAGGTCTAGCGGACTCCTACGAGCAGTACTTC. This rearrangement joins TRBV4-3 to TRBJ2-7; 7 bases align to TRBD2. The CDR3 is made up of 15 amino acids. The germline V gene has CDR1 LGHNA and CDR2 YSLEER. Unmatched junction bases numbered 3, after V lost 1 base and J lost 0 bases.

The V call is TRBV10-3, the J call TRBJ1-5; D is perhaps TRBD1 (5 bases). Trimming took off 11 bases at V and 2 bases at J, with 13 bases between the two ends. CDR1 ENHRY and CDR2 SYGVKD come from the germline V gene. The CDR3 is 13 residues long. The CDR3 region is CASGLGGNQPQHF. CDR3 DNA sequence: TGTGCCTCTGGTTTAGGGGGCAATCAGCCCCAGCATTTT.

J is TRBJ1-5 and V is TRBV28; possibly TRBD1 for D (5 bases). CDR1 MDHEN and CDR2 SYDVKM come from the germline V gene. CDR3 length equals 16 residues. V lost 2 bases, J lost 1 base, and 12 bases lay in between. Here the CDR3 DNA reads TGTGCCAGCAGTTTACTCTATTCAGGGAGCAATCAGCCCCAGCATTTT. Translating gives CASSLLYSGSNQPQHF. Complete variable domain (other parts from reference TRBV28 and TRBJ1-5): DVKVTQSSRYLVKRTGEKVFLECVQDMDHENMFWYRQDPGLGLRLIYFSYDVKMKEKGDIPEGYSVSREKKERFSLILESASTNQTSMYLCASSLLYSGSNQPQHFGDGTRLSIL.

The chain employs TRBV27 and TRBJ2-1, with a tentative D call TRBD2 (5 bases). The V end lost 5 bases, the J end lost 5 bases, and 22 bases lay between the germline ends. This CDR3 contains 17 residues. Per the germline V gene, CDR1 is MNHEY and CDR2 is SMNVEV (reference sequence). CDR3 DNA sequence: TGTGCCAGCAGTCTCTTGGGGAGCGGTCCTAGGGACAATGAGCAGTTCTTC. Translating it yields CASSLLGSGPRDNEQFF.

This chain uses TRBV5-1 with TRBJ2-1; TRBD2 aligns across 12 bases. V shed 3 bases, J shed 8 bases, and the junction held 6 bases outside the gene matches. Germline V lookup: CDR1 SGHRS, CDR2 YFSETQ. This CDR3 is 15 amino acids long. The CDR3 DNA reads TGCGCCAGCAGCTCGCTAGCGGGAGGGCCCTATGAGCAGTTCTTC. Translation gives CASSSLAGGPYEQFF.

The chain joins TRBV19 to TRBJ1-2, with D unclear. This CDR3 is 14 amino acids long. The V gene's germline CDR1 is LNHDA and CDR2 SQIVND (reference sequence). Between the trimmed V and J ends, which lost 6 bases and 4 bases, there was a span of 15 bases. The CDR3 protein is CASRRLSLGYGYTF. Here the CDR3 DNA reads TGTGCCAGTAGACGTCTGAGTCTAGGCTATGGCTACACCTTC. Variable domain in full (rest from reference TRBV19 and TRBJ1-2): DGGITQSPKYLFRKEGQNVTLSCEQNLNHDAMYWYRQDPGQGLRLIYYSQIVNDFQKGDIAEGYSVSREKKESFPLTVTSAQKNPTAFYLCASRRLSLGYGYTFGSGTRLTVV.

This CDR3 reads CASSSTGTGGKGQYF. The CDR3 DNA sequence: TGTGCCAGCAGTTCCACCGGGACAGGGGGTAAAGGGCAGTACTTC. This chain links TRBV5-6 with TRBJ2-7; 11 bases line up with TRBD1. The germline gives CDR1 SGHDT, CDR2 YYEEEE. Trimming removed 5 bases from V and 9 bases from J; junction bases left unmatched: 13. This CDR3 is 15 amino acids long.

The CDR3 coding sequence is TGTGCCAGCATCAGGGGGGGAGGACAGGGCGACGGCTACACCTTC. It encodes CASIRGGGQGDGYTF. The chain is built from TRBV5-6 and TRBJ1-2, with 8 bases matching TRBD1. V trimming: 6 bases; J trimming: 8 bases; junction bases outside the gene matches: 15. The CDR3 has 15 amino acids. From germline, CDR1 is SGHDT and CDR2 YYEEEE.

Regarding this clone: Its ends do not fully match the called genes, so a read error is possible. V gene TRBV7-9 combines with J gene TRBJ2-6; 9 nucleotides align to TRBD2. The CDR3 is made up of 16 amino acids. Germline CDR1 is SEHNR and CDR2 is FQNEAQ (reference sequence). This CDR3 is CASRLAGVSGANVLTF. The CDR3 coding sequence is TGTGCCAGCAGATTAGCGGGAGTAAGTGGGGCCAACGTCCTGACTTTC. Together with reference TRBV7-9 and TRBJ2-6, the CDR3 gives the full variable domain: DTGVSQNPRHKITKRGQNVTFRCDPISEHNRLYWYRQTLGQGPEFLTYFQNEAQLEKSRLLSDRFSAERPKGSFSTLEIQRTEQGDSAMYLCASRLAGVSGANVLTFGAGSRLTVL.

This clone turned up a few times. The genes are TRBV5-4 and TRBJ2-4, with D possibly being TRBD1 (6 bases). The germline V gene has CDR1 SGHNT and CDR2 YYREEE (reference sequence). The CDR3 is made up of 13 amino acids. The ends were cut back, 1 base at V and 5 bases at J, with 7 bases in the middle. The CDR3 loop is CASSLNRENIQYF. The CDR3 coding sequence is TGTGCCAGCAGCTTGAACAGGGAAAACATTCAGTACTTC.

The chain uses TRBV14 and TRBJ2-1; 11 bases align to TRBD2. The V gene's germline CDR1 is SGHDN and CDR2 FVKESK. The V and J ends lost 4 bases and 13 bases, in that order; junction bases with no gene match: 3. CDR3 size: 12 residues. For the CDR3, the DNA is TGTGCCAGCAGCCCTAGCGGGAGGCTCCAGTTCTTC. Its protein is CASSPSGRLQFF.

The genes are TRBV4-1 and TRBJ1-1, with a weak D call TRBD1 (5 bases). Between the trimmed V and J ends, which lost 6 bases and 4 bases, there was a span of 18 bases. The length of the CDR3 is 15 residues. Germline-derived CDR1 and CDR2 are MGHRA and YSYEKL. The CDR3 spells CASRTITTVGTEAFF. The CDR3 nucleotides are TGCGCCAGCAGGACGATCACGACAGTCGGCACTGAAGCTTTCTTT.